These 7 T cell receptor beta chains share one sample of origin, sequenced in a study of T-cell memory formation after mild COVID-19. MiXCR was run by TCRdb on the 5' RACE reads, yielding one entry per CDR3 protein. The data show under 650,000 distinct CDR3 sequences, approximately 19% seen once. The sample comprised PBMCs or a T cell subset sorted from them (not recorded which). Source of these receptors: an adult woman who had mild COVID-19 (a few samples of this study predate the infection). Cell type and time point are not known.

This clonotype was observed a handful of times. The chain employs TRBV9 and TRBJ2-3; 9 nucleotides align to TRBD2. J lost 2 bases, V lost 6 bases, and 7 bases had no gene match. The length of the CDR3 is 15 residues. Germline loops: CDR1 SGDLS, CDR2 YYNGEE. The CDR3 spells CASKPSGGNTDTQYF. The DNA of the CDR3 is TGTGCCAGCAAACCCAGCGGGGGGAACACAGATACGCAGTATTTT.

This chain uses TRBV5-1 with TRBJ2-1; 7 positions agree with TRBD1. V lost 5 bases to trimming and J lost 0 bases; unmatched junction nucleotides: 5. This CDR3 comprises 15 residues. CDR1 and CDR2 from the germline V gene are SGHRS and YFSETQ. DNA of the CDR3: TGCGCCAGCAGTTGGGACAGCAGCTCCTACAATGAGCAGTTCTTC. The encoded protein is CASSWDSSSYNEQFF.

This chain joins TRBV6-2 or TRBV6-3 and TRBJ1-3; no clear D. This CDR3 is 14 amino acids long. The germline gives CDR1 MNHEY, CDR2 SVGEGT. Trimming shortened V by 4 bases and J by 3 bases, and 10 bases separated the two germline ends. The DNA for the CDR3 is TGTGCCAGCAGTTTCCCGGGATTTGGAAACACCATATATTTT. This encodes CASSFPGFGNTIYF.

The chain employs TRBV18 and TRBJ2-1; D call uncertain. The germline gives CDR1 KGHSH, CDR2 LQKENI. The germline V and J ends were trimmed by 2 bases and 8 bases, with 10 bases remaining between them. The CDR3 spans 13 residues. The CDR3 sequence: CASSPNFGDEQFF. The CDR3 coding sequence is TGTGCCAGCTCACCAAACTTTGGCGATGAGCAGTTCTTC.

The chain is built from TRBV6-5 and TRBJ2-2; maybe TRBD2 (6 bases). Trimming took 2 bases from V and 14 from J, leaving 18 bases between them. This CDR3 spans 14 amino acids. CDR1 MNHEY and CDR2 SVGAGI come from the germline V gene. CDR3: CASSYGTGGFVLFF. CDR3 sequence (DNA): TGTGCCAGCAGTTACGGCACAGGAGGGTTCGTACTGTTTTTT.

The table lists this clonotype with a few counts. The V call is TRBV5-4, the J call TRBJ2-7; D ambiguous. Germline CDR1 is SGHNT and CDR2 is YYREEE (reference sequence). CDR3 length equals 15 residues. Trimming took off 0 bases at V and 6 bases at J, with 16 bases between the two ends. CDR3 amino acids: CASSLGGIRPGEQYF. CDR3 DNA: TGTGCCAGCAGCTTGGGAGGAATCCGTCCGGGCGAGCAGTACTTC.

This clonotype was counted a single time. The chain uses TRBV24-1 and TRBJ2-3; no definite D call. Trimming removed 2 bases from V and 5 bases from J, with 10 bases in between. This CDR3 spans 14 amino acids. CDR1 KGHDR and CDR2 SFDVKD come from the germline V gene. For the CDR3, the DNA is TGTGCCACCAGTGATTCCCCCATGGGAGATACGCAGTATTTT. Translated, it gives CATSDSPMGDTQYF.